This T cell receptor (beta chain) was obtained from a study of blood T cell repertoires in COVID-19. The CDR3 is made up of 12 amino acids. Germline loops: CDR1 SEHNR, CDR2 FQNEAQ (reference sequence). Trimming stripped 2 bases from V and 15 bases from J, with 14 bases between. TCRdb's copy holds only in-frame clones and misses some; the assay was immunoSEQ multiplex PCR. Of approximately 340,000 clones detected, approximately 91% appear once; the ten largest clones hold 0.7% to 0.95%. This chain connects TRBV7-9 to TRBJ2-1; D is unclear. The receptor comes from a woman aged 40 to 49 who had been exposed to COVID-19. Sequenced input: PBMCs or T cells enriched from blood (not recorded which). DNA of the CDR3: TGTGCCAGCAGCTTAACCGGGTCTTCGCGGTTCTTC. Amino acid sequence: CASSLTGSSRFF. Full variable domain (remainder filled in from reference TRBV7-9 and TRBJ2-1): DTGVSQNPRHKITKRGQNVTFRCDPISEHNRLYWYRQTLGQGPEFLTYFQNEAQLEKSRLLSDRFSAERPKGSFSTLEIQRTEQGDSAMYLCASSLTGSSRFFGPGTRLTVL.